A selection of T cell receptor beta chains follows, all from one sample in a study of blood T cell repertoires in COVID-19. Assay: immunoSEQ multiplex PCR; the TCRdb copy retains only in-frame clones and omits some. The profile shows about 170,000 clones, around 85% of them singletons. Sequenced sample: peripheral blood. The receptors stem from a man in his sixties who had recovered from COVID-19. The CDR3 runs from the conserved cysteine through the conserved F or W. The D gene is left open where the match is weak. Where a row states a size, it is once, few, many or the class of an expanded clone; other rows omit it.

d_call	clone_size	v_call	j_call	cdr3_aa	cdr3_nt
TRBD2	.	TRBV9	TRBJ2-7	CASGGTSGGAYEQYF	TGTGCCAGCGGAGGGACTAGCGGGGGGGCGTACGAGCAGTACTTC
.	.	TRBV3-1/TRBV3-2	TRBJ1-1	CASSLGGMNTEAFF	TGTGCCAGCAGCCTTGGAGGGATGAACACTGAAGCTTTCTTT
.	once	TRBV18	TRBJ2-5	CASSAYQETQYF	TGTGCCAGCTCAGCGTACCAAGAGACCCAGTACTTC
TRBD2	few	TRBV7-8	TRBJ2-7	CASSRGTSGGEQYF	TGTGCCAGCAGCCGAGGGACTAGCGGGGGGGAGCAGTACTTC
.	.	TRBV30	TRBJ2-6	CAWMRGSDPGANVLTF	TGTGCCTGGATGAGGGGGAGCGATCCTGGGGCCAACGTCCTGACTTTC
.	.	TRBV4-1	TRBJ1-5	CASSQEEGPQPQHF	TGCGCCAGCAGCCAAGAAGAGGGTCCTCAGCCCCAGCATTTT
TRBD1	.	TRBV7-2	TRBJ1-2	CASSEGAGAYGYTF	TGTGCCAGCAGCGAGGGGGCCGGGGCCTATGGCTACACCTTC
.	.	TRBV5-6	TRBJ1-5	CASSLEREAPQHF	TGTGCCAGCAGCTTGGAGAGAGAGGCGCCCCAGCATTTT
.	.	TRBV3-1/TRBV3-2	TRBJ2-7	CASSLSGGLNEQYF	TGTGCCAGCAGCCTCTCAGGGGGGCTAAACGAGCAGTACTTC
TRBD1	.	TRBV5-5	TRBJ1-6	CASSAAGQGATSPLHF	TGTGCCAGCAGCGCGGCGGGACAGGGCGCCACATCACCCCTCCACTTT
.	.	TRBV7-2	TRBJ1-2	CASSFQYGYTF	TGTGCCAGCAGCTTCCAGTATGGCTACACCTTC
TRBD1	.	TRBV5-1	TRBJ1-5	CASSPRTGTNQPQHF	TGCGCCAGCAGCCCACGGACAGGGACCAATCAGCCCCAGCATTTT
TRBD2	.	TRBV4-3	TRBJ2-1	CASSRGGRGWTEQFF	TGCGCCAGCAGCCGGGGAGGGCGGGGGTGGACTGAGCAGTTCTTC
TRBD1	.	TRBV5-1	TRBJ1-5	CASSLGTGGSNQPQHF	TGCGCCAGCAGCTTGGGCACAGGGGGTAGCAATCAGCCCCAGCATTTT
TRBD1	.	TRBV7-9	TRBJ1-6	CAGGVWDRTNSPLHF	TGTGCCGGCGGCGTGTGGGACAGGACCAATTCACCCCTCCACTTT
TRBD1	.	TRBV7-3	TRBJ2-1	CASSPDRGPLGEQFF	TGTGCCAGCAGCCCTGACAGGGGGCCCTTGGGTGAGCAGTTCTTC
TRBD1	.	TRBV5-4	TRBJ2-1	CASSLDRGNEQFF	TGTGCCAGCAGCTTGGACAGGGGCAATGAGCAGTTCTTC
TRBD2	.	TRBV2	TRBJ2-1	CASSIRTSGARGEQFF	TGTGCCAGCAGTATCCGGACTAGCGGGGCCCGAGGTGAGCAGTTCTTC
.	many	TRBV6-5	TRBJ1-4	CASSYSGQSEKLFF	TGTGCCAGCAGTTACTCTGGGCAGTCAGAAAAACTGTTTTTT
.	.	TRBV18	TRBJ1-1	CASSPQAGTEAFF	TGTGCCAGCTCACCCCAGGCAGGGACTGAAGCTTTCTTT
.	.	TRBV7-2	TRBJ1-2	CASSLGRGSEGYTF	TGTGCCAGCAGCTTGGGGAGGGGGTCTGAAGGCTACACCTTC
.	.	TRBV4-1	TRBJ2-7	CASSQDEGSGAYEQYF	TGCGCCAGCAGCCAAGATGAGGGTTCGGGGGCCTACGAGCAGTACTTC
TRBD1	.	TRBV7-9	TRBJ2-2	CASSLGQPTGELFF	TGTGCCAGCAGCTTGGGACAGCCCACCGGGGAGCTGTTTTTT
.	.	TRBV11-2	TRBJ2-7	CASSLDRNTYEQYF	TGTGCCAGCAGCTTAGACAGGAACACCTACGAGCAGTACTTC
.	few	TRBV9	TRBJ2-2	CASSVAYTGELFF	TGTGCCAGCAGCGTAGCGTACACCGGGGAGCTGTTTTTT
.	.	TRBV6-2/TRBV6-3	TRBJ1-5	CAGSQTGGGQPQHF	TGTGCCGGGAGCCAAACGGGGGGAGGTCAGCCCCAGCATTTT
TRBD1	.	TRBV6-5	TRBJ2-7	CASSYPGTESYF	TGTGCCAGCAGTTACCCCGGGACAGAGTCGTACTTC
TRBD1	.	TRBV5-1	TRBJ1-1	CASSRTGTGNTEAFF	TGCGCCAGCAGCCGAACTGGGACAGGGAACACTGAAGCTTTCTTT
TRBD1	.	TRBV24-1	TRBJ2-7	CATTRKGQGHEQYF	TGTGCCACCACCCGGAAGGGACAGGGCCACGAGCAGTACTTC
.	.	TRBV11-2	TRBJ2-7	CASSLGGGGNEQYF	TGTGCCAGCAGCTTAGGGGGGGGCGGGAACGAGCAGTACTTC
TRBD1	.	TRBV3-1/TRBV3-2	TRBJ1-2	CASSQGTGGADGYTF	TGTGCCAGCAGCCAAGGAACAGGGGGCGCCGATGGCTACACCTTC
TRBD2	once	TRBV6-1	TRBJ2-7	CASSERREGNEQYF	TGTGCCAGCAGTGAAAGAAGGGAGGGGAACGAGCAGTACTTC
.	once	TRBV11-2	TRBJ2-7	CASTKIGGYEQYF	TGTGCCAGCACCAAGATAGGGGGCTACGAGCAGTACTTC
TRBD1	.	TRBV3-1/TRBV3-2	TRBJ2-7	CASSQVGQDRAPGQYF	TGTGCCAGCAGCCAAGTCGGTCAGGACAGGGCCCCTGGGCAGTACTTC
.	.	TRBV5-1	TRBJ2-6	CASSFGTYSGANVLTF	TGCGCCAGCAGCTTCGGTACTTACTCTGGGGCCAACGTCCTGACTTTC
TRBD1	.	TRBV6-5	TRBJ1-5	CASSYSYRGFGPQHF	TGTGCCAGCAGTTACTCTTACAGGGGGTTCGGGCCCCAGCATTTT
TRBD2	.	TRBV5-1	TRBJ2-1	CASSSGTSADNEQFF	TGCGCCAGCAGCTCCGGGACTAGCGCTGACAATGAGCAGTTCTTC
.	.	TRBV9	TRBJ2-2	CASSVRASNTGELFF	TGTGCCAGCAGCGTAAGGGCTAGCAACACCGGGGAGCTGTTTTTT
TRBD1	.	TRBV27	TRBJ1-2	CASSSGQGVSGYTF	TGTGCCAGCAGTAGCGGACAGGGGGTCTCTGGCTACACCTTC
TRBD1	.	TRBV9	TRBJ2-7	CASSVEDRGRQYF	TGTGCCAGCAGCGTAGAGGACAGGGGTAGGCAGTACTTC
TRBD1	.	TRBV14	TRBJ1-4	CASSLPGQVEKLFF	TGTGCCAGCAGCCTCCCGGGACAGGTTGAAAAACTGTTTTTT
.	.	TRBV19	TRBJ1-2	CASSIGFGVRTGYTF	TGTGCCAGTAGTATCGGTTTCGGGGTTAGGACTGGCTACACCTTC
TRBD1	.	TRBV29-1	TRBJ2-3	CSVGQGAGSDTQYF	TGCAGCGTCGGACAGGGGGCCGGGTCAGATACGCAGTATTTT
.	.	TRBV30	TRBJ1-2	CAWGGALYGYTF	TGTGCCTGGGGGGGCGCCCTTTATGGCTACACCTTC
TRBD2	.	TRBV9	TRBJ2-5	CASTKLAGGQETQYF	TGTGCCAGCACTAAATTAGCGGGGGGGCAAGAGACCCAGTACTTC
.	.	TRBV6-5	TRBJ1-4	CASRKGNEKLFF	TGTGCCAGCAGAAAGGGGAATGAAAAACTGTTTTTT
TRBD2	.	TRBV12-5	TRBJ2-3	CASGLGGIITDTQYF	TGTGCTAGTGGGCTGGGGGGGATAATCACAGATACGCAGTATTTT
.	.	TRBV6-1	TRBJ1-5	CASSELRGQPQHF	TGTGCCAGCAGTGAATTGAGAGGTCAGCCCCAGCATTTT
TRBD2	.	TRBV27	TRBJ2-7	CASAGRAIREQYF	TGTGCCAGCGCCGGGAGGGCGATCCGGGAGCAGTACTTC
TRBD1	.	TRBV5-1	TRBJ1-1	CASRGQGLTEAFF	TGCGCCAGCAGGGGACAGGGCCTCACTGAAGCTTTCTTT
.	.	TRBV7-3	TRBJ2-1	CASSLALAAYNEQFF	TGTGCCAGCAGCTTGGCACTAGCCGCGTACAATGAGCAGTTCTTC
TRBD2	once	TRBV7-6	TRBJ2-2	CASSGLAGGANTGELFF	TGTGCCAGCAGCGGACTAGCGGGGGGAGCGAACACCGGGGAGCTGTTTTTT
TRBD2	.	TRBV3-1/TRBV3-2	TRBJ2-3	CASSLASGVITDTQYF	TGTGCCAGCAGCCTTGCAAGCGGGGTAATCACAGATACGCAGTATTTT
.	.	TRBV11-1	TRBJ1-2	CASSPARGNYGYTF	TGTGCCAGCAGCCCAGCACGGGGAAACTATGGCTACACCTTC
.	.	TRBV5-6	TRBJ1-1	CASSLSQSTEAFF	TGTGCCAGCAGCTTGTCGCAGTCCACTGAAGCTTTCTTT
.	.	TRBV5-5	TRBJ1-4	CASSLAGEANEKLFF	TGTGCCAGCAGTTTGGCCGGGGAGGCTAATGAAAAACTGTTTTTT